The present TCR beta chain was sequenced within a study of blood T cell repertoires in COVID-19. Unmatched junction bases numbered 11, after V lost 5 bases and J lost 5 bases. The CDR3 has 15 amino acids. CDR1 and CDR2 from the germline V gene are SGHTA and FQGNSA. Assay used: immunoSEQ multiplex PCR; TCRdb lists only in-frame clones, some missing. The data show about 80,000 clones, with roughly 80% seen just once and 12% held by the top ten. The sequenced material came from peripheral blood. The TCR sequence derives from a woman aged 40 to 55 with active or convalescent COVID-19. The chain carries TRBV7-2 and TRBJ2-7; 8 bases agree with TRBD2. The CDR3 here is CASSPWGSGVDEQYF. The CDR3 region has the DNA TGTGCCAGCAGCCCCTGGGGTAGCGGGGTAGACGAGCAGTACTTC.